The rows below give T cell receptor beta chains drawn from one sample of a study of blood T cell repertoires in COVID-19. TCRdb keeps only in-frame clones here, not all; method: immunoSEQ multiplex PCR. The sample shows about 320,000 clones, roughly 83% of them seen only once. The sequenced sample was peripheral blood. All receptors come from a woman between 45 and 60 years old with acute or convalescent COVID-19. CDR3s include the opening cysteine and the closing phenylalanine or tryptophan. The D gene is left open where the match is weak. Size tells how often a clone was seen (once, few, many) or the class of an expanded clone, and some rows leave it out.

.	TRBD1	TRBV5-1	TRBJ1-1	TGCGCCAGCAGGCCAACCGGGACAGTTGAAGCTTTCTTT	CASRPTGTVEAFF
.	.	TRBV19	TRBJ2-1	TGTGCCAGTAGTATATTTTCTAGCAGTGAGCAGTTCTTC	CASSIFSSSEQFF
.	.	TRBV9	TRBJ1-4	TGTGCCAGCAGCGGGCAGGGTACTAATGAAAAACTGTTTTTT	CASSGQGTNEKLFF
.	.	TRBV28	TRBJ1-2	TGTGCCAGCAGTACCAGACAGGCTAACTATGGCTACACCTTC	CASSTRQANYGYTF
.	.	TRBV27	TRBJ2-7	TGTGCCAGCAGTACCCACCCTGGCCGCGAGCAGTACTTC	CASSTHPGREQYF
.	TRBD2	TRBV6-2/TRBV6-3	TRBJ2-1	TGTGCCAGCAGTCTGACTAGCGGGAGGGCCAATGAGCAGTTCTTC	CASSLTSGRANEQFF
.	TRBD1	TRBV9	TRBJ2-7	TGTGCCAGCAGCGGAGGACAGGGTAGCTACGAGCAGTACTTC	CASSGGQGSYEQYF
.	TRBD2	TRBV11-2	TRBJ2-7	TGTGCCAGCAGCTTAGACCTAGCGGGAGTAGGGGAGCAGTACTTC	CASSLDLAGVGEQYF
.	.	TRBV7-8	TRBJ1-1	TGTGCCAGCAGCTTAGTCGGGGTGAACACTGAAGCTTTCTTT	CASSLVGVNTEAFF
.	TRBD2	TRBV28	TRBJ2-2	TGTGCCAGCAGGCTCCCCCGGGCGGGAGGAAACACCGGGGAGCTGTTTTTT	CASRLPRAGGNTGELFF
.	TRBD2	TRBV28	TRBJ2-7	TGTGCCAGCAGTTTATACGCGGGAGGGAGCTCCTACGAGCAGTACTTC	CASSLYAGGSSYEQYF
.	.	TRBV6-5	TRBJ2-1	TGTGCCAGCAGTTACTCAGGGGGCTCCTACAATGAGCAGTTCTTC	CASSYSGGSYNEQFF
.	TRBD1	TRBV5-4	TRBJ1-1	TGTGCCAGCAGCGAGGGACAGGGGAACACTGAAGCTTTCTTT	CASSEGQGNTEAFF
.	.	TRBV29-1	TRBJ1-5	TGCAGCGTCCGCTCGGGTTATAGCAATCAGCCCCAGCATTTT	CSVRSGYSNQPQHF
once	TRBD1	TRBV7-2	TRBJ1-4	TGTGCCAGTACAGATGGACAGGGGGCGGCTAATGAAAAACTGTTTTTT	CASTDGQGAANEKLFF
.	.	TRBV1	TRBJ2-2	TGCACCAGCAGCCAAACCCCATTTTACAGGTCCTACACCGGGGAGCTGTTTTTT	CTSSQTPFYRSYTGELFF